The 9 T cell receptor beta chains below come from one sample, sequenced in a study of blood T cells in healthy people across ages. Through a sample-barcoded 5' primer and a J-beta primer mix, a second PCR was run for roughly 6 to 11 cycles. MiXCR, applied by TCRdb to the 5' RACE reads, yields one record per CDR3 protein. The sample lists about 680,000 distinct CDR3 sequences; around 45% were seen once. Material: blood. Receptor source: a woman aged 55-70 years in good health.

This chain links TRBV28 with TRBJ1-1; TRBD1 agrees at 7 bases. V shed 5 bases, J shed 7 bases, and the junction held 13 bases outside the gene matches. This CDR3 is built from 15 residues. Germline V gene data show CDR1 as MDHEN and CDR2 as SYDVKM. The CDR3 bases are TGTGCCAGCAGTGACCCAAGGGGGCGGTACATTGAAGCTTTCTTT. As protein: CASSDPRGRYIEAFF.

The chain carries TRBV28 and TRBJ2-7, with D possibly being TRBD1 (6 bases). Judging by the DNA end, TRBJ2-4 fits better; the J call may be wrong. Germline assignment: CDR1 MDHEN and CDR2 SYDVKM. This CDR3 is 13 amino acids long. The CDR3 DNA is TGTGCCAGCAGTGTAAACAGGGCCGACATTCAGTACTTC. This codes for CASSVNRADIQYF.

Only a few counts were recorded for this clonotype. The chain couples TRBV20-1 to TRBJ2-7, with TRBD2 matching over 12 bases. Germline V gene sequence: CDR1 DFQATT, CDR2 SNEGSKA (reference sequence). J gave up 5 bases and V 5 bases, and 10 bases lay outside the gene matches. The CDR3 length is 15 residues. The CDR3 region is CSAQRTSGIGDEQYF. CDR3 in DNA: TGCAGTGCTCAGAGGACTAGCGGGATAGGAGACGAGCAGTACTTC.

The chain couples TRBV29-1 to TRBJ2-5; 7 bases match TRBD2. J was trimmed by 5 bases and V by 4 bases; bases with no gene match: 7. Per germline, CDR1 SQVTM and CDR2 ANQGSEA. The CDR3 consists of 13 residues. The DNA of the CDR3 is TGCAGCGTTGTGGGGGGGGTCCGGGAGACCCAGTACTTC. Its translation: CSVVGGVRETQYF.

This clonotype occurred many times. The V and J genes are TRBV29-1 and TRBJ2-7; 9 bases map to TRBD1. The germline V gene has CDR1 SQVTM and CDR2 ANQGSEA. This CDR3 is 14 amino acids long. Losses at the gene ends were 4 bases for V and 0 bases for J; bases not matched to a gene: 4. As DNA, the CDR3 is TGCAGCGTTGGTATGGACAGGGGCTCCTACGAGCAGTACTTC. It is translated as CSVGMDRGSYEQYF.

The rearrangement uses TRBV5-1 and TRBJ1-3, with D unclear. V was trimmed by 4 bases and J by 2 bases, leaving 10 bases between them. Germline V gives CDR1 SGHRS, CDR2 YFSETQ. The CDR3 is 14 residues long. The DNA of the CDR3 is TGCGCCAGCAGCCGTGACGAAGCTGGAAACACCATATATTTT. Translated: CASSRDEAGNTIYF.

The V and J genes are TRBV20-1 and TRBJ2-6; unclear D gene. Germline CDR1 DFQATT, CDR2 SNEGSKA (reference sequence). This CDR3 region has 13 residues. V lost 3 bases and J lost 4, with 7 bases in between. Here the CDR3 DNA reads TGCAGTGCTAGTCGAGCCGGGGCCAACGTCCTGACTTTC. Its protein is CSASRAGANVLTF.

The gene calls are TRBV5-4 and TRBJ1-1; tentative D call: TRBD1 (5 bases). The CDR3 loop spans 15 amino acids. Trimming took 4 bases from V and 6 from J, leaving 19 bases between them. Germline CDR1 SGHNT, CDR2 YYREEE (reference sequence). The CDR3 region has the DNA TGTGCCAGCAGCGGGGATGGTATAGGGGACGCTGAAGCTTTCTTT. This gives the protein CASSGDGIGDAEAFF.

This sequence joins TRBV7-8 and TRBJ2-7; 7 nucleotides align to TRBD2. Trimming removed 3 bases from V and 1 base from J; junction bases left unmatched: 9. The CDR3 consists of 16 residues. Germline V lookup: CDR1 SGHVS, CDR2 FQNEAQ. CDR3 nucleotide sequence: TGTGCCAGCAGCTTGCTTGGACGAGCGGGATCCTACGAGCAGTACTTC. Its protein product is CASSLLGRAGSYEQYF.